The 29 T cell receptor beta chains below all came from one sample that was sequenced in a study of T cell responses to AZD1222 COVID-19 vaccine. Generated by immunoSEQ multiplex PCR, the TCRdb table keeps only in-frame clones and is missing some. The sample includes about 270,000 clones, roughly 93% of them seen just once. Sequenced here: peripheral blood, sampled 28 days after the second AZD1222 dose. The receptor set was obtained from an adult who received the AZD1222 COVID-19 vaccine.

The chain recombines TRBV19 with TRBJ1-2; D is undetermined. The germline V gene has CDR1 LNHDA and CDR2 SQIVND (reference sequence). CDR3 length: 13 amino acids. The V end was cut by 5 bases, the J end by 2 bases, with 9 bases between. CDR3 protein: CASSPEINYGYTF. DNA for the CDR3: TGTGCCAGTAGTCCTGAGATAAACTATGGCTACACCTTC. The full variable domain, rest sourced from reference TRBV19 and TRBJ1-2, is DGGITQSPKYLFRKEGQNVTLSCEQNLNHDAMYWYRQDPGQGLRLIYYSQIVNDFQKGDIAEGYSVSREKKESFPLTVTSAQKNPTAFYLCASSPEINYGYTFGSGTRLTVV.

This chain uses TRBV20-1 with TRBJ1-1; weak D call: TRBD1 (5 bases). V was clipped by 3 bases and J by 1 base, with 6 bases between them. Per germline, CDR1 DFQATT and CDR2 SNEGSKA (reference sequence). This CDR3 contains 12 residues. The CDR3 here is CSASQGNTEAFF. CDR3 in DNA: TGCAGTGCTAGTCAGGGGAACACTGAAGCTTTCTTT.

This chain's CDR3 is CASSSHPGSANYGYTF. The CDR3 nucleotides read TGTGCCAGCAGTTCCCATCCGGGGTCAGCTAACTATGGCTACACCTTC. The J gene is TRBJ1-2, the V gene TRBV28; no clear D gene. The CDR3 is 16 residues long. Trimming cost V 4 bases and J 0 bases, with 15 bases left between them. Per the germline V gene, CDR1 is MDHEN and CDR2 is SYDVKM.

The genes are TRBV5-5 and TRBJ2-7; 9 nucleotides line up with TRBD1. The CDR3 has 13 amino acids. Germline V gene lookup returns CDR1 SGHKS and CDR2 YYEKEE (reference sequence). V lost 4 bases and J lost 5; bases outside the gene matches: 4. The DNA of the CDR3 is TGTGCCAGCAGCAGAAGGACAGGGGACGAGCAGTACTTC. Translating gives CASSRRTGDEQYF.

This clone was found once. This chain uses TRBV7-9 with TRBJ2-2; D is perhaps TRBD1 (6 bases). Trimming left V 5 bases short and J 0 bases short, with 13 bases between. CDR1 and CDR2 from the germline V gene are SEHNR and FQNEAQ (reference sequence). The CDR3 runs to 16 residues. CDR3 residues: CASSRAGASNTGELFF. CDR3 nucleotides: TGTGCCAGCAGCCGTGCAGGGGCCTCGAACACCGGGGAGCTGTTTTTT.

The chain combines TRBV6-2 or TRBV6-3 with TRBJ1-1; D uncertain. The CDR3 is 14 residues long. The germline V and J ends were trimmed by 2 bases and 3 bases, with 10 bases remaining between them. Germline loops: CDR1 MNHEY, CDR2 SVGEGT. CDR3 sequence reads: CASSYTLLDTEAFF. The CDR3 DNA is TGTGCCAGCAGTTACACCCTCCTGGACACTGAAGCTTTCTTT.

V and J are TRBV7-3 and TRBJ2-7, with unresolved D. This CDR3 is built from 13 residues. The V end was cut by 2 bases, the J end by 3 bases, with 8 bases between. The V gene's germline CDR1 is SGHTA and CDR2 FQGTGA. CDR3 nucleotide sequence: TGTGCCAGCAGCTTAGGGCAGAACTACGAGCAGTACTTC. It translates to CASSLGQNYEQYF. The whole variable domain, remainder taken from reference TRBV7-3 and TRBJ2-7, is GAGVSQTPSNKVTEKGKYVELRCDPISGHTALYWYRQSLGQGPEFLIYFQGTGAADDSGLPNDRFFAVRPEGSVSTLKIQRTERGDSAVYLCASSLGQNYEQYFGPGTRLTVT.

V gene TRBV15 combines with J gene TRBJ2-7; maybe TRBD1 (6 bases). V dropped 0 bases and J dropped 1 base, with 10 bases sitting between them. This CDR3 is built from 15 residues. CDR1 LNHNV and CDR2 YYDKDF come from the germline V gene (reference sequence). CDR3 sequence reads: CATSRDRTVSYEQYF. CDR3 coding DNA: TGTGCCACCAGCAGAGATCGGACAGTTTCCTACGAGCAGTACTTC.

V is TRBV5-1 and J is TRBJ2-2; no firm D call. Trimming removed 6 bases from V and 3 bases from J, with 12 bases in between. Germline assignment: CDR1 SGHRS and CDR2 YFSETQ. CDR3 length: 14 amino acids. DNA of the CDR3: TGCGCCAGCAATAGGGCAGCAGACACCGGGGAGCTGTTTTTT. Protein sequence: CASNRAADTGELFF.

The J gene is TRBJ2-2, the V gene TRBV5-4; TRBD2 matches 9 bases. CDR3 length: 15 residues. V shed 3 bases, J shed 6 bases, and the junction held 6 bases outside the gene matches. Per the germline V gene, CDR1 is SGHNT and CDR2 is YYREEE (reference sequence). The DNA for the CDR3 is TGTGCCAGCAGCTCCATAGCGGGAGTCCCCGGGGAGCTGTTTTTT. Its protein product is CASSSIAGVPGELFF.

This clone has more than one count but fewer than ten. Here the CDR3 reads CASSLAGRNTEAFF. CDR3 nucleotides: TGTGCCAGCAGCTTAGCCGGGAGAAACACTGAAGCTTTCTTT. The chain links TRBV7-9 to TRBJ1-1; D ambiguous. Trimming removed 0 bases at V and 2 bases at J, with 7 bases between. Per germline, CDR1 SEHNR and CDR2 FQNEAQ (reference sequence). The CDR3 has 14 residues.

V gene TRBV4-3 combines with J gene TRBJ1-3, with D possibly being TRBD1 (5 bases). In germline, CDR1 is LGHNA, CDR2 YSLEER. The CDR3 sequence is 14 residues long. Trimming took off 3 bases at V and 5 bases at J, with 11 bases between the two ends. CDR3 residues: CASSQDMSRNTIYF. CDR3 nucleotides: TGCGCCAGCAGCCAGGACATGTCAAGAAACACCATATATTTT.

The rearrangement joins TRBV6-5 to TRBJ1-1; the D gene is possibly TRBD1 (6 bases). The germline V gene encodes CDR1 MNHEY and CDR2 SVGAGI. Deletions cut 8 bases from V and 0 bases from J, with 10 bases between. The CDR3 consists of 13 residues. The CDR3 bases are TGTGCCAGCGGGGGGGCAGTGAACACTGAAGCTTTCTTT. As protein: CASGGAVNTEAFF.

CDR3 residues: CASSSRQDTEAFF. CDR3 in DNA: TGTGCCAGCAGCTCACGGCAGGATACTGAAGCTTTCTTT. The chain has TRBV5-4 and TRBJ1-1; D is uncertain. Trimming took off 3 bases at V and 5 bases at J, with 11 bases between the two ends. The CDR3 covers 13 residues. The V gene's germline CDR1 is SGHNT and CDR2 YYREEE (reference sequence).

The chain joins TRBV7-9 to TRBJ1-4, with D uncertain. The CDR3 sequence is 12 residues long. Germline loops: CDR1 SEHNR, CDR2 FQNEAQ (reference sequence). Trimming left V 1 base short and J 8 bases short, with 5 bases between. The CDR3 spells CASSLEAEKLFF. The CDR3 DNA is TGTGCCAGCAGCTTAGAAGCGGAAAAACTGTTTTTT.

Written as DNA, the CDR3 is TGTGCCAGCAGTTTTCCGGGACTAGCGCGCGAGCAGTACTTC. It is translated as CASSFPGLAREQYF. The rearrangement uses TRBV6-6 and TRBJ2-7; 10 nucleotides match TRBD2. The V and J ends lost 4 bases and 6 bases, in that order; junction bases with no gene match: 6. Germline-derived CDR1 and CDR2 are MNHNY and SVGAGI (reference sequence). This CDR3 is built from 14 residues.

The CDR3 DNA reads TGCGCCAGCAGCCAAGATCTAGGATCCCCTTGGAATGAGCAGTTCTTC. Translation gives CASSQDLGSPWNEQFF. The chain employs TRBV4-3 and TRBJ2-1; D remains ambiguous. The CDR3 consists of 16 residues. Germline-derived CDR1 and CDR2 are LGHNA and YSLEER. V was pared by 0 bases and J by 7 bases, with 16 bases between.

The chain has TRBV10-1 and TRBJ2-7, with TRBD1 as a possible D gene (6 bases). This CDR3 has 14 amino acids. Germline V lookup: CDR1 WNHNN, CDR2 SYGVQD (reference sequence). Deletions cut 4 bases from V and 4 bases from J, with 14 bases between. The CDR3 DNA is TGCGCCAGCAGTGGGATCGGGACACCTTACGAGCAGTACTTC. It is translated as CASSGIGTPYEQYF.

This chain joins TRBV25-1 and TRBJ1-2; the D gene is possibly TRBD1 (5 bases). The CDR3 consists of 13 residues. CDR1 is MGHDK, CDR2 SYGVNS, per germline. This CDR3 is CAAEGILPYGYTF. The CDR3 DNA reads as TGTGCAGCGGAGGGGATCCTCCCCTATGGCTACACCTTC.

This chain uses TRBV25-1 with TRBJ2-5; 8 bases are shared with TRBD1. This CDR3 spans 15 amino acids. In germline, CDR1 is MGHDK, CDR2 SYGVNS. The junction had 4 bases not matched to a gene; V was cut back by 0 bases and J by 4 bases. For the CDR3, the DNA is TGTGCCAGCAGTGAATATAGGACAGGGACAGAGACCCAGTACTTC. This encodes CASSEYRTGTETQYF.

The V gene is TRBV30, the J gene TRBJ1-2; D remains ambiguous. This CDR3 is built from 12 residues. V was shortened by 1 base and J by 8 bases, with 11 bases between the two germline ends. From germline, CDR1 is GTSNPN and CDR2 SVGIG (reference sequence). The CDR3 here is CAWSAMVGGYTF. Written as DNA, the CDR3 is TGTGCCTGGAGTGCCATGGTGGGAGGCTACACCTTC.

V gene TRBV11-2 combines with J gene TRBJ2-7; a possible D gene is TRBD1 (6 bases). V lost 5 bases and J 6 bases, leaving 8 bases between the germline ends. CDR1 and CDR2 from the germline V gene are SGHAT and FQNNGV. This CDR3 has 11 amino acids. The DNA of the CDR3 is TGTGCCAGCAGCACAGGGATCGAGCAGTACTTC. Protein: CASSTGIEQYF.

A single count supports this clone. V and J are TRBV10-3 and TRBJ1-5; 7 bases line up with TRBD1. Germline CDR1 ENHRY, CDR2 SYGVKD. The junction had 12 bases not matched to a gene; V was cut back by 8 bases and J by 2 bases. The CDR3 totals 16 residues. The CDR3 DNA reads TGTGCCATCCCGGAAAAACAGGGGATCGGCAATCAGCCCCAGCATTTT. Amino acids: CAIPEKQGIGNQPQHF.

The chain carries TRBV5-1 and TRBJ2-7; 7 bases line up with TRBD1. Germline values: CDR1 SGHRS, CDR2 YFSETQ. The CDR3 has 14 residues. Trimming cost V 2 bases and J 7 bases; bases outside gene matches: 9. CDR3 region: CASSLRTGAGEQYF. CDR3 bases: TGCGCCAGCAGCTTACGGACAGGAGCTGGGGAGCAGTACTTC.

This chain joins TRBV19 and TRBJ1-6; 7 bases fit TRBD1. CDR1 is LNHDA, CDR2 SQIVND, per germline (reference sequence). The CDR3 runs 15 residues. V was pared by 6 bases and J by 7 bases, with 9 bases of the junction left unmatched. The CDR3 coding sequence is TGTGCCAGTAGGGGCCTGGGGACAGAGAATTCACCCCTCCACTTT. It yields the protein CASRGLGTENSPLHF.

This chain joins TRBV30 and TRBJ1-2; D is possibly TRBD1 (5 bases). This CDR3 contains 14 residues. Germline CDR1 reads GTSNPN; CDR2 reads SVGIG (reference sequence). With 5 bases removed from V and 4 bases from J, the gap between germline ends came to 17 bases. CDR3: CAWATGPYVYGYTF. Here the CDR3 DNA reads TGTGCCTGGGCTACGGGGCCGTACGTCTATGGCTACACCTTC.

The gene calls are TRBV6-2 or TRBV6-3 and TRBJ2-2; 11 nucleotides line up with TRBD2. J lost 3 bases, V lost 5 bases, and 2 bases had no gene match. This CDR3 region has 15 residues. Looked up from germline, CDR1 is MNHEY and CDR2 is SVGEGT. CDR3 coding DNA: TGTGCCAGCAGTCTGGGACTAGCGGACACCGGGGAGCTGTTTTTT. It yields the protein CASSLGLADTGELFF.

The chain employs TRBV11-3 and TRBJ2-1; D uncertain. The V gene's germline CDR1 is SGHNT and CDR2 YENEEA. The germline V and J ends were trimmed by 1 base and 2 bases, with 6 bases remaining between them. CDR3 length equals 14 residues. The DNA for the CDR3 is TGTGCCAGCAGCTTAGGGCAGGCCTACAATGAGCAGTTCTTC. This gives the protein CASSLGQAYNEQFF.

V usage is TRBV4-1 and J usage is TRBJ2-1; the D is unclear. The CDR3 spans 15 residues. Germline loops: CDR1 MGHRA, CDR2 YSYEKL. Trimming took 3 bases from V and 0 from J, leaving 9 bases between them. The CDR3 spells CASSHPGRSYNEQFF. CDR3 nucleotide sequence: TGCGCCAGCAGCCACCCAGGCCGCTCCTACAATGAGCAGTTCTTC.